This TCR beta chain originates from a study of blood T cell repertoires in COVID-19 (TCRdb year 2020). Looking at the study overall: Collaborator samples came from the United States, Italy and Spain and covered acute and convalescent phases of COVID-19. The material from the prospective study consisted of cDNA or gDNA derived from T cells, B-cell-depleted T cells, or PBMCs. The dataset comprised deeply sampled blood TCRbeta repertoires from subjects exposed to, actively infected with, or recovered from COVID-19. The repertoires were released in a freely available public database meant as a resource for research on the immune response to SARS-CoV-2. The samples were drawn from the first 160 participants of the ongoing ImmuneRACE study and from over 950 subjects provided by 6 global collaborators. A de-identified subject ID, COVID-19 status, age in years and sex were almost always included in the sample metadata. Where available, HLA class I and class II types were obtained from metadata supplied by the sample provider rather than from assay-based typing.

To note about this clone: It has no known antigen specificity. Qualities for individual bases were not recorded, and no much larger clone is one base off.

Whole blood was collected in K2EDTA tubes by collaborating institutions according to the institutions' own protocols. For TCRbeta analysis, collaborators shipped samples in one of three forms: frozen whole blood, isolated PBMCs, or DNA extracted from either of those sample types. The investigation overall reported the following: How much clinical and demographic metadata was included differed by source and by participant, and the metadata was provided uncurated.

The CDR3, from cysteine to phenylalanine, totals 15 residues. Here the CDR3 DNA is all that survives: 45 bases in frame from base 1. The germline V gene (reference sequence) provides CDR1 LNHDA and CDR2 SQIVND. Relative to germline, V is 7 bases shorter and J is 0 bases shorter, with 15 bases between their ends. TCRbeta CDR3 regions were amplified from genomic DNA using the immunoSEQ Assay, a bias-controlled multiplex PCR. As for the authors' bioinformatics: The number of nucleated cells in each sample was estimated by amplification of reference gene primers within the assay. To quantify the absolute abundance of each unique TCRbeta CDR3 rearrangement, sequence reads were collapsed and filtered. For each sample, productive Simpson clonality was calculated as the square root of Simpson's diversity index across productive rearrangements. The source is immuneACCESS, and TCRdb retained only in-frame sequences with V and J called. Part of the clones is not carried over; for the studies checked, unresolved V genes explain less than half of this, and the remainder is unexplained. V, J and clone size were drawn from that table, and D and trimming were deduced from the DNA. The sample table records 140,000 or so clones; around three quarters of these occur just once. The top ten clones comprise about 4% of the sample.

Sequencing was done on a sample of peripheral blood. Recombination joined TRBV19 with TRBJ1-2, with a weak D call of TRBD1 (5 bases match). The clonotype comes from a man aged 55-75 years with acute or convalescent COVID-19. The nucleotides read TGTGCCAGTACCTTAGGGGCCGAGGCTAACTATGGCTACACCTTC. Its coded protein is CASTLGAEANYGYTF.